These T cell receptor beta chains were read from a single sample in a study of blood T cell repertoires in COVID-19. TCRdb's table, derived via immunoSEQ multiplex PCR, lists solely in-frame clones and lacks some. The sample includes about 110,000 clones, 80% to 90% of them seen just once. The specimen sequenced was peripheral blood. Every receptor here comes from a human donor in a cohort sampled during active COVID-19. Each CDR3 is given with its conserved first and last residue. Fields, in order: J gene, clone size, D gene, V gene, CDR3 DNA, CDR3 protein. D genes are given only for firm matches. Rows give clone size only sometimes, using once, few, many, or a class for an expanded clone.

J gene: TRBJ2-2
clone size: -
D gene: -
V gene: TRBV6-5
CDR3 DNA: TGTGCCAGCAGCTTATCGCGGGTGGAGAAGGGGGAGCTGTTTTTT
CDR3 protein: CASSLSRVEKGELFF

J gene: TRBJ2-7
clone size: -
D gene: -
V gene: TRBV4-1
CDR3 DNA: TGCGCCAGCAGCCAAGATCCCCAGTCCTACGAGCAGTACTTC
CDR3 protein: CASSQDPQSYEQYF

J gene: TRBJ1-5
clone size: few
D gene: TRBD1
V gene: TRBV6-2/TRBV6-3
CDR3 DNA: TGTGCCAGCAGCGGACAGGGCAGCAATCAGCCCCAGCATTTT
CDR3 protein: CASSGQGSNQPQHF

J gene: TRBJ1-6
clone size: -
D gene: TRBD1
V gene: TRBV7-9
CDR3 DNA: TGTGCCAGCAGCTTAGTAGGCAGGGGGAAGAATTCACCCCTCCACTTT
CDR3 protein: CASSLVGRGKNSPLHF

J gene: TRBJ1-1
clone size: -
D gene: -
V gene: TRBV6-4
CDR3 DNA: TGTGCCAGCAGTGCACAGGGAGGGACTGAAGCTTTCTTT
CDR3 protein: CASSAQGGTEAFF

J gene: TRBJ2-2
clone size: -
D gene: TRBD1
V gene: TRBV19
CDR3 DNA: TGTGCCAGTTTGGGACAGGGTGAAACCGGGGAGCTGTTTTTT
CDR3 protein: CASLGQGETGELFF

J gene: TRBJ1-6
clone size: -
D gene: -
V gene: TRBV5-1
CDR3 DNA: TGCGCCAGCAGCGCCTATGCCGGGAGTAATTCACCCCTCCACTTT
CDR3 protein: CASSAYAGSNSPLHF

J gene: TRBJ1-2
clone size: -
D gene: TRBD1
V gene: TRBV7-8
CDR3 DNA: TGTGCCAGCAGCGTTGCCGGGACAGGGGGCTGGGGCTACACCTTC
CDR3 protein: CASSVAGTGGWGYTF

J gene: TRBJ1-2
clone size: -
D gene: -
V gene: TRBV7-6
CDR3 DNA: TGTGCCAGCAGCTTAGATTCCTCCTATGGCTACACCTTC
CDR3 protein: CASSLDSSYGYTF

J gene: TRBJ2-2
clone size: -
D gene: TRBD2
V gene: TRBV2
CDR3 DNA: TGTGCCAGCAGTGAAAGTCTACCGGTCATAGCGGGAGCGGTCACCGGGGAGCTGTTTTTT
CDR3 protein: CASSESLPVIAGAVTGELFF

J gene: TRBJ2-1
clone size: -
D gene: -
V gene: TRBV19
CDR3 DNA: TGTGCCAGTAGAACCTTGGACGGGAGCTCCTACAATGAGCAGTTCTTC
CDR3 protein: CASRTLDGSSYNEQFF

J gene: TRBJ2-3
clone size: -
D gene: -
V gene: TRBV5-1
CDR3 DNA: TGCGCCAGCAGCTTGAGCCGCCCGCCACAGATCGATACGCAGTATTTT
CDR3 protein: CASSLSRPPQIDTQYF

J gene: TRBJ2-3
clone size: once
D gene: -
V gene: TRBV9
CDR3 DNA: TGTGCCAGCAGCGTAGATTCCCACACAGATACGCAGTATTTT
CDR3 protein: CASSVDSHTDTQYF

J gene: TRBJ2-1
clone size: -
D gene: TRBD2
V gene: TRBV19
CDR3 DNA: TGTGCCACCAGGATTCCCCAGCGGGGGGACATTAGTGAGCAGTTCTTC
CDR3 protein: CATRIPQRGDISEQFF

J gene: TRBJ1-1
clone size: -
D gene: -
V gene: TRBV3-1/TRBV3-2
CDR3 DNA: TGTGCCAGCAGCCCGCCCGGAGGCGGGACTGAAGCTTTCTTT
CDR3 protein: CASSPPGGGTEAFF

J gene: TRBJ1-5
clone size: few
D gene: -
V gene: TRBV18
CDR3 DNA: TGTGCCAGCTCGTTTCGGACTAATAGCAATCAGCCCCAGCATTTT
CDR3 protein: CASSFRTNSNQPQHF

J gene: TRBJ1-3
clone size: -
D gene: -
V gene: TRBV18
CDR3 DNA: TGTGCCAGCTCACAGGGGGCTGGAAACACCATATATTTT
CDR3 protein: CASSQGAGNTIYF

J gene: TRBJ2-7
clone size: -
D gene: TRBD2
V gene: TRBV7-9
CDR3 DNA: TGTGCCAGCAGCTCCCCTCCGGGACTAGAAGGGTCCTACGAGCAGTACTTC
CDR3 protein: CASSSPPGLEGSYEQYF

J gene: TRBJ2-5
clone size: -
D gene: TRBD2
V gene: TRBV18
CDR3 DNA: TGTGCCAGCTCACGGTGGACTAGCGGGAGCGAAGATGGAGAGACCCAGTACTTC
CDR3 protein: CASSRWTSGSEDGETQYF

J gene: TRBJ1-4
clone size: -
D gene: -
V gene: TRBV5-1
CDR3 DNA: TGCGCCAGCAGCTTACAGGTAGCTGAAAAACTGTTTTTT
CDR3 protein: CASSLQVAEKLFF

J gene: TRBJ2-7
clone size: few
D gene: TRBD1
V gene: TRBV5-4
CDR3 DNA: TGTGCCAGCAGCCCCACGACAGGGGTATCCTACGAGCAGTACTTC
CDR3 protein: CASSPTTGVSYEQYF

J gene: TRBJ1-2
clone size: -
D gene: -
V gene: TRBV18
CDR3 DNA: TGTGCCAGCTCACCAGATACGGATGGCTACACCTTC
CDR3 protein: CASSPDTDGYTF

J gene: TRBJ1-1
clone size: once
D gene: -
V gene: TRBV27
CDR3 DNA: TGTGCCAGCAGTTTATGGATGGGACACGAAAAAGCTTTCTTT
CDR3 protein: CASSLWMGHEKAFF

J gene: TRBJ1-1
clone size: -
D gene: -
V gene: TRBV18
CDR3 DNA: TGTGCCAGCTCACCCACGGGACACCTTAGCCTGAACACTGAAGCTTTCTTT
CDR3 protein: CASSPTGHLSLNTEAFF

J gene: TRBJ2-3
clone size: -
D gene: TRBD2
V gene: TRBV4-1
CDR3 DNA: TGCGCCAGCAGCCAAGATTGGGGACTAGGCGCGCAGTATTTT
CDR3 protein: CASSQDWGLGAQYF

J gene: TRBJ1-1
clone size: -
D gene: -
V gene: TRBV3-1/TRBV3-2
CDR3 DNA: TGTGCCAGCAGCCAGAGCATTACAGTGAACACTGAAGCTTTCTTT
CDR3 protein: CASSQSITVNTEAFF

J gene: TRBJ1-1
clone size: -
D gene: -
V gene: TRBV19
CDR3 DNA: TGTGCCAGTAGTTCCGACAGCTACACTGAAGCTTTCTTT
CDR3 protein: CASSSDSYTEAFF

J gene: TRBJ2-7
clone size: -
D gene: -
V gene: TRBV7-2
CDR3 DNA: TGTGCCAGCAGCTTAGCCCAGGGGCCAACTGACCCACTAATGACCCCTGACGAGCAGTACTTC
CDR3 protein: CASSLAQGPTDPLMTPDEQYF

J gene: TRBJ2-1
clone size: -
D gene: -
V gene: TRBV9
CDR3 DNA: TGTGCCAGCAGCGTAGCTCATGGGCAATACAATGAGCAGTTCTTC
CDR3 protein: CASSVAHGQYNEQFF

J gene: TRBJ2-1
clone size: few
D gene: TRBD2
V gene: TRBV29-1
CDR3 DNA: TGCAGCGTTGAAGATCCAGGCGGGAGGGCTAATGAGCAGTTCTTC
CDR3 protein: CSVEDPGGRANEQFF

J gene: TRBJ2-5
clone size: -
D gene: -
V gene: TRBV7-2
CDR3 DNA: TGTGCCAGCAGCTTGACGTCGGCCGGGTACCAAGAGACCCAGTACTTC
CDR3 protein: CASSLTSAGYQETQYF

J gene: TRBJ1-2
clone size: -
D gene: -
V gene: TRBV3-1/TRBV3-2
CDR3 DNA: TGTGCCAGCAGCCCGCACGAGGAGAGCTATGGCTACACCTTC
CDR3 protein: CASSPHEESYGYTF

J gene: TRBJ1-2
clone size: -
D gene: -
V gene: TRBV4-1
CDR3 DNA: TGCGCCAGCAGACAACAGGGTGCCTATGGCTACACCTTC
CDR3 protein: CASRQQGAYGYTF

J gene: TRBJ2-7
clone size: -
D gene: TRBD2
V gene: TRBV11-3
CDR3 DNA: TGTGCCAGCAGCCCGGGGATGCGGGAGCTTGAAGAGCAGTACTTC
CDR3 protein: CASSPGMRELEEQYF

J gene: TRBJ2-3
clone size: -
D gene: TRBD2
V gene: TRBV7-9
CDR3 DNA: TGTGCCAGCAGCTCTCCCGGGACTAGCGGGAGGGGGTCAGATACGCAGTATTTT
CDR3 protein: CASSSPGTSGRGSDTQYF

J gene: TRBJ2-3
clone size: once
D gene: -
V gene: TRBV7-9
CDR3 DNA: TGTGCCAGCAGCTTAAGCACAGGGAACACAGATACGCAGTATTTT
CDR3 protein: CASSLSTGNTDTQYF

J gene: TRBJ1-6
clone size: -
D gene: -
V gene: TRBV3-1/TRBV3-2
CDR3 DNA: TGTGCCAGCAGCCAAGGCGGGCCGGTCAATTCACCCCTCCACTTT
CDR3 protein: CASSQGGPVNSPLHF

J gene: TRBJ1-2
clone size: -
D gene: -
V gene: TRBV30
CDR3 DNA: TGTGCCTGGAGTGGCGGGGGCAACTATGGCTACACCTTC
CDR3 protein: CAWSGGGNYGYTF

J gene: TRBJ1-1
clone size: once
D gene: TRBD1
V gene: TRBV6-6
CDR3 DNA: TGTGCCAGCAGCGAGACAGGGTTGAGCACTGAAGCTTTCTTT
CDR3 protein: CASSETGLSTEAFF

J gene: TRBJ2-3
clone size: -
D gene: TRBD1
V gene: TRBV5-1
CDR3 DNA: TGCGCCAGCAGGTGGGACAGAAGCACAGATACGCAGTATTTT
CDR3 protein: CASRWDRSTDTQYF

J gene: TRBJ2-2
clone size: -
D gene: -
V gene: TRBV5-1
CDR3 DNA: TGCGCCAGCAGTTCCCGGGGCACCGGGGAGCTGTTTTTT
CDR3 protein: CASSSRGTGELFF

J gene: TRBJ2-3
clone size: once
D gene: TRBD1
V gene: TRBV28
CDR3 DNA: TGTGCCAGCACTTACCCGACAGGGGGGATGGAAGATACGCAGTATTTT
CDR3 protein: CASTYPTGGMEDTQYF

J gene: TRBJ1-3
clone size: few
D gene: -
V gene: TRBV7-2
CDR3 DNA: TGTGCCAGCAGCAAGACGGGGAACTCTGGAAACACCATATATTTT
CDR3 protein: CASSKTGNSGNTIYF

J gene: TRBJ2-5
clone size: -
D gene: TRBD2
V gene: TRBV29-1
CDR3 DNA: TGCAGCGCCGGGACTAGCGGCGCGGAGACCCAGTACTTC
CDR3 protein: CSAGTSGAETQYF

J gene: TRBJ2-7
clone size: -
D gene: -
V gene: TRBV28
CDR3 DNA: TGTGCCAGCAGTTCACAGGGTGCGACCCGTTACGAGCAGTACTTC
CDR3 protein: CASSSQGATRYEQYF

J gene: TRBJ2-2
clone size: -
D gene: TRBD1
V gene: TRBV28
CDR3 DNA: TGTGCCAGCAGTTTCACCGGGACAGGGTCAACCGGGGAGCTGTTTTTT
CDR3 protein: CASSFTGTGSTGELFF

J gene: TRBJ2-1
clone size: once
D gene: TRBD2
V gene: TRBV19
CDR3 DNA: TGTGCCAGTAGTTACTTAGCGGGAGGGCTGGATGAGCAGTTCTTC
CDR3 protein: CASSYLAGGLDEQFF

J gene: TRBJ1-1
clone size: -
D gene: -
V gene: TRBV5-1
CDR3 DNA: TGCGCCAGCAGCTTGAGCGGGATGAACACTGAAGCTTTCTTT
CDR3 protein: CASSLSGMNTEAFF

J gene: TRBJ2-2
clone size: -
D gene: TRBD2
V gene: TRBV27
CDR3 DNA: TGTGCCAGCAGTTTACTAACTCCGGGACTAGCCCTTACTGAGAACACCGGGGAGCTGTTTTTT
CDR3 protein: CASSLLTPGLALTENTGELFF

J gene: TRBJ2-3
clone size: -
D gene: TRBD1
V gene: TRBV3-1/TRBV3-2
CDR3 DNA: TGTGCCAGCAGCCCTTGGACAGGGGACACAGATACGCAGTATTTT
CDR3 protein: CASSPWTGDTDTQYF

J gene: TRBJ2-7
clone size: -
D gene: -
V gene: TRBV2
CDR3 DNA: TGTGCCAGCAAGACACAGTACGAGCAGTACTTC
CDR3 protein: CASKTQYEQYF

J gene: TRBJ2-7
clone size: -
D gene: TRBD1
V gene: TRBV9
CDR3 DNA: TGTGCCAGCAGCCCCGGACAGGGGGCCACCTACGAGCAGTACTTC
CDR3 protein: CASSPGQGATYEQYF

J gene: TRBJ2-7
clone size: once
D gene: TRBD2
V gene: TRBV5-1
CDR3 DNA: TGCGCCAGCAGCTTAGGGGCGGGGGGTTACTACGAGCAGTACTTC
CDR3 protein: CASSLGAGGYYEQYF

J gene: TRBJ2-1
clone size: -
D gene: TRBD2
V gene: TRBV5-1
CDR3 DNA: TGCGCCAGCAGCTCTGGACTAGCGGGGCCAGCCTACAATGAGCAGTTCTTC
CDR3 protein: CASSSGLAGPAYNEQFF

J gene: TRBJ1-1
clone size: -
D gene: -
V gene: TRBV10-1
CDR3 DNA: TGCGCCAGCAGTTCTCAGGTGAACACTGAAGCTTTCTTT
CDR3 protein: CASSSQVNTEAFF

J gene: TRBJ1-2
clone size: -
D gene: TRBD1
V gene: TRBV5-1
CDR3 DNA: TGCGCCAGCAGCCCAGGGGCGGGACAGGGGATGAGAGGCTACACCTTC
CDR3 protein: CASSPGAGQGMRGYTF

J gene: TRBJ2-6
clone size: -
D gene: TRBD1
V gene: TRBV5-6
CDR3 DNA: TGTGCCAGCAGCTACGGGACAGGGGTTTCAGGGGCCAACGTCCTGACTTTC
CDR3 protein: CASSYGTGVSGANVLTF

J gene: TRBJ2-7
clone size: -
D gene: TRBD2
V gene: TRBV27
CDR3 DNA: TGTGCCAGCAGTTTACTGGCGGGAGCAAGATACGAGCAGTACTTC
CDR3 protein: CASSLLAGARYEQYF

J gene: TRBJ2-7
clone size: -
D gene: TRBD2
V gene: TRBV6-5
CDR3 DNA: TGTGCCAGCAGTTACCGTCGTAGCGGGAGGAACAACGAGCAGTACTTC
CDR3 protein: CASSYRRSGRNNEQYF